What follows is one T cell receptor beta chain and its context. The antigen is not known. This sample was included in a study of T cells after yellow fever vaccination. Study as a whole: Where fractions had low cell numbers, libraries were prepared from them with the SMART-Seq v4 Ultra Low Input RNA kit.

General observations from the study: Compared with primary, the secondary response was weaker and peaked at day 5, not 15. A large majority of primary-vaccination clones showed up again after the booster (96% CD4, 88% CD8).

Trimming took off 8 bases at V and 3 bases at J, with 11 bases between the two ends. This CDR3 is 12 amino acids long. Germline V gives CDR1 SGHTA, CDR2 FQGNSA. Production of TCR cDNA was by 5'RACE template switching, which also added a universal primer site and UMIs. TCRdb reprocessed the 5' RACE reads via MiXCR and lists one record per CDR3 protein. The sample shows about 400,000 distinct CDR3 sequences, about 6% of them seen only once. J is TRBJ2-7 and V is TRBV7-2; no reliable D call. The receptor comes from a man aged 30 to 45 who received the YFV17D yellow fever vaccine. Sequenced material: PBMCs, taken 5 days after the yellow fever booster vaccination. The CDR3 DNA reads as TGTGCCAGCGGTCAGGACCTCTACGAGCAGTACTTC. Translation gives CASGQDLYEQYF.